These 21 T cell receptor beta chains share one sample of origin, sequenced in a study of OX40 agonist ivuxolimab in advanced cancers. Receptor libraries were prepared by the immunoSEQ multiplex PCR assay. This immuneACCESS table, as held by TCRdb, lists in-frame sequences with V and J called but not all clones. Of the missing ones, under half trace to an unresolved V gene in checked studies; the others have no known cause. A total of about 85,000 clones appear in this sample, 86% of them only once. The top ten clones comprise around 2% of the sample. The input for sequencing was CD4+ or CD8+ T cells sorted from blood, taken in a trial of the OX40 agonist ivuxolimab. These receptors were taken from an adult with an advanced solid tumor such as melanoma, head and neck, liver or kidney cancer.

The genes are TRBV11-2 and TRBJ2-7; 7 nucleotides match TRBD2. V lost 2 bases and J lost 1; bases outside the gene matches: 8. Germline CDR1 SGHAT, CDR2 FQNNGV. This CDR3 is built from 16 residues. Here the CDR3 DNA reads TGTGCCAGCAGCTTATGGGCGGGGGTAGTTTCCTACGAGCAGTACTTC. It yields the protein CASSLWAGVVSYEQYF.

The chain joins TRBV7-3 to TRBJ2-1; 8 nucleotides align to TRBD1. The CDR3 is 16 amino acids. Per germline, CDR1 SGHTA and CDR2 FQGTGA. V gave up 5 bases and J gave up 4 bases; unmatched junction bases: 10. DNA of the CDR3: TGTGCCAGCAGCCGGTCGGACAGGGCGGGTTACAATGAGCAGTTCTTC. Translation: CASSRSDRAGYNEQFF.

This clone was seen a handful of times. The genes are TRBV27 and TRBJ2-7; weak D call: TRBD1 (5 bases). Germline CDR1 MNHEY, CDR2 SMNVEV (reference sequence). The CDR3 contains 12 residues. V was trimmed by 5 bases and J by 7 bases, leaving 12 bases between them. CDR3 nucleotides: TGTGCCAGCAGTCCGAGAAGGGGTGAGCAGTACTTC. Its translation: CASSPRRGEQYF.

The chain has TRBV28 and TRBJ1-2; D is unclear. V was shortened by 3 bases and J by 4 bases, with 9 bases between the two germline ends. Germline V gene sequence: CDR1 MDHEN, CDR2 SYDVKM. The CDR3 contains 13 residues. The CDR3: CASSFGQTYGYTF. DNA of the CDR3: TGTGCCAGCAGTTTTGGGCAGACCTATGGCTACACCTTC.

The V gene is TRBV7-9, the J gene TRBJ1-1; 9 bases line up with TRBD1. The CDR3 is made up of 14 amino acids. Trimming took 5 bases from V and 7 from J; bases not matched to a gene: 8. Germline loops: CDR1 SEHNR, CDR2 FQNEAQ (reference sequence). DNA of the CDR3: TGTGCCAGCAGCCCCGGACAGGGGATCGGTGAAGCTTTCTTT. Translating it yields CASSPGQGIGEAFF.

In this sample, this clone turned up a few times. The chain uses TRBV27 and TRBJ2-1, with 8 bases lining up with TRBD2. This CDR3 has 15 amino acids. CDR1 and CDR2 (germline): MNHEY, SMNVEV (reference sequence). The J segment lost 2 bases and the V segment lost 6 bases, leaving 6 bases of the junction unmatched. The CDR3 sequence is CASSFSGETYNEQFF. CDR3 coding DNA: TGTGCCAGCAGCTTTAGCGGGGAGACCTACAATGAGCAGTTCTTC.

The chain joins TRBV6-6 to TRBJ2-7; D is perhaps TRBD2 (5 bases). The germline V gene has CDR1 MNHNY and CDR2 SVGAGI (reference sequence). This CDR3 region has 13 residues. Trimming stripped 6 bases from V and 3 bases from J, with 12 bases between. For the CDR3, the DNA is TGTGCCAGCAGCCCCGAGGGCGACTACGAGCAGTACTTC. Translating gives CASSPEGDYEQYF.

This sequence joins TRBV30 and TRBJ1-2; D not resolved. The germline gives CDR1 GTSNPN, CDR2 SVGIG (reference sequence). The V end lost 5 bases, the J end lost 4 bases, and 17 bases lay between the germline ends. The CDR3 sequence is 14 residues long. The chain's CDR3 is CAWSTHGQVYGYTF. The CDR3 DNA follows: TGTGCCTGGTCGACACACGGGCAGGTCTATGGCTACACCTTC.

The V and J genes are TRBV14 and TRBJ1-6; D uncertain. Germline V gene data show CDR1 as SGHDN and CDR2 as FVKESK. The CDR3 consists of 17 residues. With 2 bases removed from V and 8 bases from J, the gap between germline ends came to 19 bases. DNA of the CDR3: TGTGCCAGCAGCCAAATATATTTATCAGGAGGAGATTCACCCCTCCACTTT. Translated, it gives CASSQIYLSGGDSPLHF.

V is TRBV9 and J is TRBJ2-5, with D uncertain. This CDR3 contains 15 residues. V was shortened by 4 bases and J by 0 bases, with 13 bases between the two germline ends. CDR1 is SGDLS and CDR2 is YYNGEE in the germline V gene. CDR3 nucleotides: TGTGCCAGCAGCCCGCACCAAGGGTACCAAGAGACCCAGTACTTC. This translates into CASSPHQGYQETQYF.

The chain uses TRBV4-3 and TRBJ2-3; D not resolved. The CDR3 has 14 residues. Germline assignment: CDR1 LGHNA and CDR2 YSLEER. Trimming took 6 bases from V and 9 from J, leaving 19 bases between them. CDR3 protein: CASSYTETAATQYF. In nucleotides, the CDR3 is TGCGCCAGCAGTTATACTGAGACGGCAGCCACGCAGTATTTT.

V gene TRBV18 combines with J gene TRBJ1-6; D unclear. This CDR3 has 15 amino acids. Germline CDR1 reads KGHSH; CDR2 reads LQKENI. V was shortened by 2 bases and J by 10 bases, with 15 bases between the two germline ends. CDR3 nucleotide sequence: TGTGCCAGCTCACCAAATCGACAAGGAAAATCACCCCTCCACTTT. Translated: CASSPNRQGKSPLHF.

The chain links TRBV11-2 to TRBJ2-7, with D possibly TRBD1 on 6 matching bases. Germline CDR1 and CDR2: SGHAT and FQNNGV. This CDR3 contains 15 residues. V shed 5 bases and J shed 0 bases, with 14 bases lying between them. This CDR3 reads CASSVKQGYSYEQYF. The CDR3 DNA sequence: TGTGCCAGCAGCGTAAAACAGGGTTACTCCTACGAGCAGTACTTC.

This chain joins TRBV10-3 and TRBJ2-5; 15 bases agree with TRBD2. The germline CDR1 and CDR2 sequences are ENHRY and SYGVKD. V was clipped by 4 bases and J by 5 bases; unmatched bases: 2. CDR3 length: 15 residues. The CDR3 loop reads CAISVGLAGGETQYF. The CDR3 DNA sequence: TGTGCCATCAGTGTGGGACTAGCGGGGGGCGAGACCCAGTACTTC.

The chain uses TRBV28 and TRBJ1-3, with D possibly being TRBD1 (6 bases). V lost 6 bases and J lost 4, with 16 bases in between. Germline V gene data show CDR1 as MDHEN and CDR2 as SYDVKM. CDR3 length: 15 amino acids. CDR3 DNA sequence: TGTGCCAGCAGCTCTTCGTACAGGGTCGGAAACACCATATATTTT. This encodes CASSSSYRVGNTIYF.

The CDR3 spells CASRLLAEAYEQYF. CDR3 nucleotides: TGTGCCAGCAGGCTTCTAGCGGAAGCCTACGAGCAGTACTTC. J is TRBJ2-5 and V is TRBV27; TRBD2 matches 7 bases. The assigned J gene may be wrong: the sequence end matches TRBJ2-7 better. CDR1 MNHEY and CDR2 SMNVEV come from the germline V gene (reference sequence). The CDR3 contains 14 residues.

V usage is TRBV11-2 and J usage is TRBJ1-3; maybe TRBD1 (6 bases). V gave up 3 bases and J gave up 4 bases, with 16 bases separating them. CDR3 length equals 16 residues. Per germline, CDR1 SGHAT and CDR2 FQNNGV. CDR3 coding DNA: TGTGCCAGCAGCTTTTTACACAGGGCTTCAGGAAACACCATATATTTT. This codes for CASSFLHRASGNTIYF.

The J gene is TRBJ1-5, the V gene TRBV5-4, with D unresolved. V was shortened by 2 bases and J by 0 bases, with 3 bases between the two germline ends. This CDR3 spans 13 amino acids. Germline lookup yields CDR1 SGHNT and CDR2 YYREEE (reference sequence). The CDR3 here is CASSFDSNQPQHF. CDR3 coding DNA: TGTGCCAGCAGCTTTGATAGCAATCAGCCCCAGCATTTT.

V and J are TRBV18 and TRBJ1-4; tentative D call: TRBD1 (5 bases). V lost 3 bases to trimming and J lost 4 bases, with 15 bases between them. The CDR3 spans 16 residues. The germline CDR1 and CDR2 sequences are KGHSH and LQKENI. CDR3: CASSPRGSGVNEKLFF. In nucleotides, the CDR3 is TGTGCCAGCTCACCCCGAGGGTCGGGGGTTAATGAAAAACTGTTTTTT.

CDR3 nucleotide sequence: TGTGCCAGCAGCCCCGCCGGACAGGGGGAGACCCAGTACTTC. Translation gives CASSPAGQGETQYF. The gene calls are TRBV7-9 and TRBJ2-5, with 9 bases fitting TRBD1. After removal of 5 bases from V and 5 bases from J, the junction contained 6 bases not matched to a gene. CDR3 size: 14 residues. Germline V gene data show CDR1 as SEHNR and CDR2 as FQNEAQ (reference sequence).

This rearrangement joins TRBV2 to TRBJ1-3; D gene ambiguous. Germline V gene data show CDR1 as SNHLY and CDR2 as FYNNEI. V gave up 6 bases and J gave up 0 bases, with 12 bases separating them. The CDR3 loop spans 15 amino acids. This CDR3 reads CASRTGSTSGNTIYF. In nucleotides, the CDR3 is TGTGCCAGCAGGACCGGGTCTACCTCTGGAAACACCATATATTTT. The full variable domain, completed using reference TRBV2 and TRBJ1-3, is EPEVTQTPSHQVTQMGQEVILRCVPISNHLYFYWYRQILGQKVEFLVSFYNNEISEKSEIFDDQFSVERPDGSNFTLKIRSTKLEDSAMYFCASRTGSTSGNTIYFGEGSWLTVV.